The next 32 T cell receptor beta chains were all read from a single sample in a study of T cell responses to AZD1222 COVID-19 vaccine. The assay was immunoSEQ multiplex PCR, and TCRdb's table has in-frame clones only and misses some. The top ten clones hold 5% to 6.5% of a sample with roughly 120,000 clones, around 90% of them seen once. The source was peripheral blood, collected on day 0 of AZD1222 vaccination. Every receptor here comes from an adult in good health.

This sequence joins TRBV19 and TRBJ2-3, with TRBD1 matching 10 bases. After removal of 5 bases from V and 4 bases from J, the junction contained 12 bases not matched to a gene. Per germline, CDR1 LNHDA and CDR2 SQIVND (reference sequence). The CDR3 runs 17 residues. The CDR3 here is CASSAKGTGVKSDTQYF. The CDR3 DNA is TGTGCCAGTAGTGCAAAAGGGACAGGGGTCAAATCAGATACGCAGTATTTT.

The chain joins TRBV3-1 (or the pseudogene TRBV3-2) to TRBJ1-2; D gene ambiguous. V lost 1 base to trimming and J lost 0 bases, with 15 bases between them. The germline CDR1 and CDR2 sequences are LGHDT and YNNKEL (reference sequence). The CDR3 has 17 residues. The CDR3 protein is CASSQAVGFGSNYGYTF. The CDR3 coding sequence is TGTGCCAGCAGCCAAGCCGTGGGTTTTGGGTCTAACTATGGCTACACCTTC.

V and J are TRBV19 and TRBJ1-5, with D possibly being TRBD1 (5 bases). V gave up 7 bases and J gave up 4 bases, with 11 bases separating them. CDR3 size: 13 residues. Germline V gene sequence: CDR1 LNHDA, CDR2 SQIVND (reference sequence). The CDR3 coding sequence is TGTGCCAGTAACCAGGGCTGGAATCAGCCCCAGCATTTT. It specifies CASNQGWNQPQHF. Full variable domain (remainder filled in from reference TRBV19 and TRBJ1-5): DGGITQSPKYLFRKEGQNVTLSCEQNLNHDAMYWYRQDPGQGLRLIYYSQIVNDFQKGDIAEGYSVSREKKESFPLTVTSAQKNPTAFYLCASNQGWNQPQHFGDGTRLSIL.

J is TRBJ1-2 and V is TRBV13; 11 bases align to TRBD1. This CDR3 has 18 residues. Losses at the gene ends were 5 bases for V and 2 bases for J; bases not matched to a gene: 13. CDR1 is PRHDT, CDR2 FYEKMQ, per germline (reference sequence). In nucleotides, the CDR3 is TGTGCCAGCAGCCCCAGCTTGGGACAGGGGGTTTTAAACTATGGCTACACCTTC. Translating it yields CASSPSLGQGVLNYGYTF.

The J gene is TRBJ2-1, the V gene TRBV5-8, with D unclear. This CDR3 spans 13 amino acids. Trimming left V 4 bases short and J 9 bases short, with 14 bases between. Germline V CDR1 and CDR2: SGHTS, YDEGEE. The CDR3 DNA is TGTGCCAGCAGCCTTAACCTTGCAGGTGAGCAGTTCTTC. This codes for CASSLNLAGEQFF.

The chain links TRBV9 to TRBJ1-6; D is perhaps TRBD1 (5 bases). Germline values: CDR1 SGDLS, CDR2 YYNGEE. Between the trimmed V and J ends, which lost 4 bases and 4 bases, there was a span of 15 bases. The CDR3 loop spans 16 amino acids. This CDR3 reads CASSPAGDLYNSPLHF. The CDR3 DNA reads as TGTGCCAGCAGCCCCGCGGGGGACCTTTATAATTCACCCCTCCACTTT.

A few counts support this clone. The chain joins TRBV7-3 to TRBJ2-1; 10 bases fit TRBD2. Germline assignment: CDR1 SGHTA and CDR2 FQGTGA. V lost 5 bases and J lost 5; bases outside the gene matches: 6. The CDR3 has 15 residues. The CDR3 is CASSVRLAGHNEQFF. DNA of the CDR3: TGTGCCAGCAGCGTAAGACTAGCGGGCCACAATGAGCAGTTCTTC.

Details on this clone: Other nucleotide sequences in the sample specify the same CDR3. J is TRBJ1-2 and V is TRBV19; D gene unclear. Per germline, CDR1 LNHDA and CDR2 SQIVND (reference sequence). The V end lost 3 bases, the J end lost 4 bases, and 6 bases lay between the germline ends. This CDR3 is built from 12 residues. In nucleotides, the CDR3 is TGTGCCAGTAGTATGCCCGTCTATGGCTACACCTTC. As protein: CASSMPVYGYTF.

In this sample, this clone turned up a few times. J is TRBJ1-4 and V is TRBV29-1, with 7 bases fitting TRBD1. V shed 5 bases, J shed 8 bases, and the junction held 14 bases outside the gene matches. Germline V CDR1 and CDR2: SQVTM, ANQGSEA. This CDR3 spans 15 amino acids. The CDR3 bases are TGCAGCGTTTGGGGACAGTTGGTCCAAGGGGAAAAACTGTTTTTT. This translates into CSVWGQLVQGEKLFF.

This chain links TRBV27 with TRBJ2-7; 10 bases agree with TRBD1. The CDR3 is 16 residues long. Trimming at V came to 0 bases and at J to 0 bases, leaving 2 bases not matched to a gene. Germline lookup yields CDR1 MNHEY and CDR2 SMNVEV (reference sequence). The CDR3 spells CASSLSRTGGSYEQYF. The CDR3 DNA follows: TGTGCCAGCAGTTTATCCAGGACAGGGGGCTCCTACGAGCAGTACTTC.

This rearrangement joins TRBV7-9 to TRBJ2-7, with D possibly being TRBD1 (6 bases). This CDR3 has 14 residues. V lost 4 bases to trimming and J lost 0 bases, with 10 bases between them. Germline V CDR1 and CDR2: SEHNR, FQNEAQ (reference sequence). CDR3 protein: CASSSGQYSYEQYF. The CDR3 DNA follows: TGTGCCAGCAGCTCCGGACAGTACTCCTACGAGCAGTACTTC.

The chain is built from TRBV19 and TRBJ1-5; D is ambiguous. The ends were cut back, 6 bases at V and 3 bases at J, with 6 bases in the middle. CDR1 is LNHDA, CDR2 SQIVND, per germline (reference sequence). The CDR3 is 12 residues long. The CDR3, as DNA: TGTGCCAGTAGGAGGGCCAATCAGCCCCAGCATTTT. Encoded protein: CASRRANQPQHF. The variable domain in full, with the rest retrieved from reference TRBV19 and TRBJ1-5, is DGGITQSPKYLFRKEGQNVTLSCEQNLNHDAMYWYRQDPGQGLRLIYYSQIVNDFQKGDIAEGYSVSREKKESFPLTVTSAQKNPTAFYLCASRRANQPQHFGDGTRLSIL.

The chain links TRBV28 to TRBJ1-5; D gene unclear. V lost 6 bases and J lost 6, with 6 bases in between. Germline CDR1 reads MDHEN; CDR2 reads SYDVKM. The CDR3 runs 11 residues. The CDR3 is CASRGGQPQHF. DNA for the CDR3: TGTGCCAGCAGGGGAGGTCAGCCCCAGCATTTT.

The V and J genes are TRBV6-5 and TRBJ1-4, with D unclear. V lost 2 bases to trimming and J lost 5 bases, with 12 bases between them. The CDR3 extends over 15 amino acids. Germline V lookup: CDR1 MNHEY, CDR2 SVGAGI. CDR3 nucleotides: TGTGCCAGCAGTTACGCCTATAGTGGAAATGAAAAACTGTTTTTT. It codes for CASSYAYSGNEKLFF.

The rearrangement uses TRBV7-8 and TRBJ2-6, with D perhaps TRBD1 (5 bases). The germline CDR1 and CDR2 sequences are SGHVS and FQNEAQ. Trimming stripped 4 bases from V and 2 bases from J, with 12 bases between. The CDR3 has 16 residues. The chain's CDR3 is CASSSRGRAGANVLTF. In nucleotides, the CDR3 is TGTGCCAGCAGCTCACGCGGCAGGGCTGGGGCCAACGTCCTGACTTTC.

V gene TRBV9 combines with J gene TRBJ2-7, with 7 nucleotides matching TRBD1. Trimming cost V 3 bases and J 2 bases; bases outside gene matches: 5. The CDR3 consists of 14 residues. Germline V gene sequence: CDR1 SGDLS, CDR2 YYNGEE. Here the CDR3 reads CASSEQGFTYEQYF. For the CDR3, the DNA is TGTGCCAGCAGCGAACAGGGGTTTACCTACGAGCAGTACTTC.

This clone was recorded many times. The chain has TRBV6-6 and TRBJ1-6, with D tentatively TRBD1 (5 bases). Trimming took 5 bases from V and 7 from J, leaving 9 bases between them. The CDR3 contains 13 residues. The germline V gene encodes CDR1 MNHNY and CDR2 SVGAGI (reference sequence). Here the CDR3 reads CASSQGGNSPLHF. In nucleotides, the CDR3 is TGTGCCAGCAGTCAGGGTGGGAATTCACCCCTCCACTTT.

The gene calls are TRBV18 and TRBJ1-3; D is perhaps TRBD1 (6 bases). This CDR3 region has 17 residues. V lost 6 bases, J lost 0 bases, and 18 bases lay in between. Germline CDR1 is KGHSH and CDR2 is LQKENI. CDR3 in DNA: TGTGCCAGCTCCCTCGGGACACCCAAAGGCTCTGGAAACACCATATATTTT. Amino acid sequence: CASSLGTPKGSGNTIYF.

This clone came up a few times. Other DNA sequences in this specimen translate into the identical CDR3. The genes are TRBV7-9 and TRBJ1-4; 7 bases align to TRBD1. This CDR3 is 14 amino acids long. The germline CDR1 and CDR2 sequences are SEHNR and FQNEAQ (reference sequence). V was pared by 0 bases and J by 8 bases, with 3 bases of the junction left unmatched. CDR3 protein: CASSLAQGGEKLFF. The CDR3 DNA reads TGTGCCAGCAGCTTAGCGCAGGGGGGAGAAAAACTGTTTTTT. Supplemented by reference TRBV7-9 and TRBJ1-4, the full variable domain reads DTGVSQNPRHKITKRGQNVTFRCDPISEHNRLYWYRQTLGQGPEFLTYFQNEAQLEKSRLLSDRFSAERPKGSFSTLEIQRTEQGDSAMYLCASSLAQGGEKLFFGSGTQLSVL.

The genes are TRBV29-1 and TRBJ1-5; D ambiguous. V was clipped by 6 bases and J by 5 bases, with 17 bases between them. Germline V CDR1 and CDR2: SQVTM, ANQGSEA. This CDR3 contains 14 residues. The CDR3 bases are TGCAGCGTCCGGCCTCGCGGAGTCGATCAGCCCCAGCATTTT. It yields the protein CSVRPRGVDQPQHF. Drawing the rest from reference TRBV29-1 and TRBJ1-5, the complete variable domain is SAVISQKPSRDICQRGTSLTIQCQVDSQVTMMFWYRQQPGQSLTLIATANQGSEATYESGFVIDKFPISRPNLTFSTLTVSNMSPEDSSIYLCSVRPRGVDQPQHFGDGTRLSIL.

The chain has TRBV20-1 and TRBJ1-2; D is possibly TRBD1 (6 bases). CDR3 length: 14 residues. Germline V gene lookup returns CDR1 DFQATT and CDR2 SNEGSKA (reference sequence). The germline V and J ends were trimmed by 3 bases and 2 bases, with 13 bases remaining between them. The DNA for the CDR3 is TGCAGTGCTAGTCCACCCGGGGGCAACTATGGCTACACCTTC. Translating it yields CSASPPGGNYGYTF.

The rearrangement uses TRBV6-6 and TRBJ1-2; D gene unclear. Deletions cut 9 bases from V and 3 bases from J, with 17 bases between. This CDR3 has 14 amino acids. Germline loops: CDR1 MNHNY, CDR2 SVGAGI (reference sequence). The CDR3 nucleotides read TGTGCCAGTTCAAGTGGAAAAGGGTACTATGGCTACACCTTC. It codes for CASSSGKGYYGYTF.

J is TRBJ2-1 and V is TRBV4-2, with 9 bases lining up with TRBD2. V was clipped by 5 bases and J by 3 bases; unmatched bases: 8. The CDR3 runs 16 residues. Germline V gene sequence: CDR1 LGHNA, CDR2 YNFKEQ. The CDR3 reads CASSSRLLAGYNEQFF. The CDR3 DNA sequence: TGTGCCAGCAGCTCCCGCTTACTAGCGGGCTACAATGAGCAGTTCTTC.

The chain joins TRBV19 to TRBJ1-1; 9 bases map to TRBD1. CDR3 length equals 14 residues. Germline V gene data show CDR1 as LNHDA and CDR2 as SQIVND (reference sequence). Trimming cost V 5 bases and J 5 bases; bases outside gene matches: 6. The CDR3 DNA follows: TGTGCCAGTAGTGCCTTACAGGGGGCAACTGAAGCTTTCTTT. The encoded protein is CASSALQGATEAFF.

The V call is TRBV12-3 or TRBV12-4, the J call TRBJ1-1; 7 bases fit TRBD1. J lost 6 bases, V lost 7 bases, and 2 bases had no gene match. CDR3 size: 11 residues. This CDR3 is CASTTGAEAFF. The CDR3 region has the DNA TGTGCCAGCACCACAGGGGCTGAAGCTTTCTTT.

This chain uses TRBV3-1 (or the pseudogene TRBV3-2) with TRBJ1-2; 9 bases are a match to TRBD1. Germline CDR1 reads LGHDT; CDR2 reads YNNKEL (reference sequence). V lost 1 base to trimming and J lost 7 bases; unmatched junction nucleotides: 10. This CDR3 region has 16 residues. As DNA, the CDR3 is TGTGCCAGCAGCCAAGTTACTGGACAGGGGCTCCCTGGCTACACCTTC. Translating gives CASSQVTGQGLPGYTF.

The gene calls are TRBV28 and TRBJ1-5; 11 nucleotides align to TRBD1. The germline V gene encodes CDR1 MDHEN and CDR2 SYDVKM. The CDR3 is 16 residues long. J was trimmed by 1 base and V by 5 bases; bases with no gene match: 4. CDR3 nucleotide sequence: TGTGCCAGCAGTGCCCGGGACAGGGGGAGCAATCAGCCCCAGCATTTT. Translated: CASSARDRGSNQPQHF.

This chain joins TRBV12-3 or TRBV12-4 and TRBJ1-2; TRBD1 matches at 9 bases. CDR3 size: 13 residues. After removal of 5 bases from V and 4 bases from J, the junction contained 2 bases not matched to a gene. The CDR3: CASSGQGTYGYTF. DNA for the CDR3: TGTGCCAGCAGTGGACAGGGGACCTATGGCTACACCTTC.

The V gene is TRBV20-1, the J gene TRBJ2-1; D is possibly TRBD1 (5 bases). With 3 bases removed from V and 3 bases from J, the gap between germline ends came to 9 bases. Germline CDR1 reads DFQATT; CDR2 reads SNEGSKA (reference sequence). The CDR3 is 13 amino acids. This chain's CDR3 is CSASSQGYNEQFF. The CDR3 DNA reads as TGCAGTGCTAGTAGCCAGGGCTACAATGAGCAGTTCTTC.

This clone was seen a single time. The chain couples TRBV7-9 to TRBJ1-4; 7 bases match TRBD1. After removal of 5 bases from V and 6 bases from J, the junction contained 9 bases not matched to a gene. The CDR3 is 15 residues long. Germline CDR1 and CDR2: SEHNR and FQNEAQ (reference sequence). DNA for the CDR3: TGTGCCAGCAGCACACGGACAGGAGTAGATGAAAAACTGTTTTTT. This encodes CASSTRTGVDEKLFF. The full variable domain, its missing parts supplied by reference TRBV7-9 and TRBJ1-4, is DTGVSQNPRHKITKRGQNVTFRCDPISEHNRLYWYRQTLGQGPEFLTYFQNEAQLEKSRLLSDRFSAERPKGSFSTLEIQRTEQGDSAMYLCASSTRTGVDEKLFFGSGTQLSVL.

V and J are TRBV12-5 and TRBJ1-2; D is ambiguous. CDR3 length equals 12 residues. V dropped 7 bases and J dropped 6 bases, with 12 bases sitting between them. Germline V lookup: CDR1 LGHNT, CDR2 FRNRAP. CDR3 nucleotides: TGTGCTAGTGCCCTCGGCGGGAATGGCTACACCTTC. It encodes CASALGGNGYTF.

V gene TRBV5-1 combines with J gene TRBJ2-5; 7 bases align to TRBD2. The CDR3 totals 13 residues. Trimming removed 3 bases from V and 1 base from J; junction bases left unmatched: 0. CDR1 and CDR2 from the germline V gene are SGHRS and YFSETQ. CDR3 in amino acids: CASSSGGQETQYF. CDR3 in DNA: TGCGCCAGCAGCTCGGGGGGCCAAGAGACCCAGTACTTC.